Listed below are T cell receptor beta chains from one sample, sequenced in a study of cytomegalovirus exposure and HLA in healthy donors. Some clones are missing from TCRdb's copy, which holds only in-frame ones; the method was immunoSEQ multiplex PCR. The table includes more than 140,000 clones, around 73% detected once. Sequenced: PBMCs. These receptor sequences come from a female donor in good health and CMV-seronegative. The CDR3 runs from the conserved cysteine through the conserved F or W. A D gene is named only where the DNA matches it firmly. Only some rows state a clone size, as once, few, many or a class for expanded clones.

j_call: TRBJ2-5; v_call: TRBV2; clone_size: once; d_call: -; cdr3_aa: CASSQGWGSQETQYF; cdr3_nt: TGTGCCAGCAGTCAGGGGTGGGGGAGCCAAGAGACCCAGTACTTC
j_call: TRBJ2-7; v_call: TRBV7-8; clone_size: -; d_call: -; cdr3_aa: CASSLAQESNSYEQYF; cdr3_nt: TGTGCCAGCAGCTTAGCCCAGGAAAGCAACTCCTACGAGCAGTACTTC
j_call: TRBJ2-5; v_call: TRBV7-7; clone_size: once; d_call: -; cdr3_aa: CASSRDSKAETQYF; cdr3_nt: TGTGCCAGCAGCCGGGACTCAAAGGCGGAGACCCAGTACTTC
j_call: TRBJ1-2; v_call: TRBV14; clone_size: -; d_call: -; cdr3_aa: CASSQLGGYTF; cdr3_nt: TGTGCCAGCAGCCAACTAGGTGGCTACACCTTC
j_call: TRBJ2-3; v_call: TRBV9; clone_size: -; d_call: TRBD2; cdr3_aa: CASSGSGSTDTQYF; cdr3_nt: TGTGCCAGCAGCGGTAGCGGGAGCACAGATACGCAGTATTTT
j_call: TRBJ2-1; v_call: TRBV11-2; clone_size: -; d_call: TRBD2; cdr3_aa: CASSLRTSGRGDEQFF; cdr3_nt: TGTGCCAGCAGCTTACGGACTAGCGGGAGGGGGGATGAGCAGTTCTTC
j_call: TRBJ2-5; v_call: TRBV19; clone_size: -; d_call: TRBD2; cdr3_aa: CASSRGLAALQETQYF; cdr3_nt: TGTGCCAGTAGTAGGGGACTAGCGGCTTTGCAAGAGACCCAGTACTTC
j_call: TRBJ1-1; v_call: TRBV15; clone_size: -; d_call: -; cdr3_aa: CATSWTEMNTEAFF; cdr3_nt: TGTGCCACCTCCTGGACAGAGATGAACACTGAAGCTTTCTTT
j_call: TRBJ2-3; v_call: TRBV19; clone_size: -; d_call: TRBD2; cdr3_aa: CASRSNLLAGALTDTQYF; cdr3_nt: TGTGCCAGTAGGAGTAATCTACTAGCGGGGGCCCTCACAGATACGCAGTATTTT
j_call: TRBJ1-4; v_call: TRBV28; clone_size: -; d_call: TRBD1; cdr3_aa: CASSLDRVLGEKLFF; cdr3_nt: TGTGCCAGCAGCCTAGACAGGGTTTTAGGTGAAAAACTGTTTTTT
j_call: TRBJ1-4; v_call: TRBV28; clone_size: -; d_call: -; cdr3_aa: CASSLDMSNEKLFF; cdr3_nt: TGTGCCAGCAGTTTGGACATGTCTAATGAAAAACTGTTTTTT
j_call: TRBJ1-5; v_call: TRBV19; clone_size: few; d_call: -; cdr3_aa: CASSTDPTGINQPQHF; cdr3_nt: TGTGCCAGTAGTACTGATCCGACAGGAATCAATCAGCCCCAGCATTTT
j_call: TRBJ2-1; v_call: TRBV29-1; clone_size: -; d_call: TRBD2; cdr3_aa: CSVEGGGGSRWFF; cdr3_nt: TGCAGCGTTGAGGGTGGGGGGGGTTCTAGGTGGTTCTTC
j_call: TRBJ2-1; v_call: TRBV27; clone_size: -; d_call: TRBD2; cdr3_aa: CASSLKRGLDEQFF; cdr3_nt: TGTGCCAGCAGTTTAAAGCGGGGGCTGGATGAGCAGTTCTTC
j_call: TRBJ2-1; v_call: TRBV7-8; clone_size: -; d_call: -; cdr3_aa: CASSQPRGISITYNEQFF; cdr3_nt: TGTGCCAGCAGCCAACCTCGGGGGATATCAATAACCTACAATGAGCAGTTCTTC
j_call: TRBJ2-7; v_call: TRBV7-9; clone_size: -; d_call: -; cdr3_aa: CASSLGQGEQQYF; cdr3_nt: TGTGCCAGCAGCTTAGGGCAGGGCGAACAGCAGTACTTC
j_call: TRBJ2-1; v_call: TRBV4-2; clone_size: -; d_call: -; cdr3_aa: CASSQALGEGGNEQFF; cdr3_nt: TGTGCCAGCAGCCAAGCCTTGGGGGAGGGGGGCAATGAGCAGTTCTTC
j_call: TRBJ2-3; v_call: TRBV2; clone_size: -; d_call: -; cdr3_aa: CASSEALPGLTDTQYF; cdr3_nt: TGTGCCAGCAGTGAAGCCCTACCTGGACTCACAGATACGCAGTATTTT
j_call: TRBJ1-1; v_call: TRBV5-1; clone_size: few; d_call: TRBD1; cdr3_aa: CASSFLVDRGTEAFF; cdr3_nt: TGCGCCAGCAGTTTTTTGGTTGACAGGGGGACTGAAGCTTTCTTT
j_call: TRBJ1-2; v_call: TRBV4-2; clone_size: -; d_call: TRBD1; cdr3_aa: CASSHVRDRTYGYTF; cdr3_nt: TGTGCCAGCAGCCACGTCCGGGACAGAACCTATGGCTACACCTTC
j_call: TRBJ2-2; v_call: TRBV9; clone_size: -; d_call: -; cdr3_aa: CASSVRPSGTYESNTGELFF; cdr3_nt: TGTGCCAGCAGCGTCCGACCTTCCGGGACATACGAATCGAACACCGGGGAGCTGTTTTTT
j_call: TRBJ2-5; v_call: TRBV28; clone_size: -; d_call: -; cdr3_aa: CASWRYGETQYF; cdr3_nt: TGTGCCAGCTGGAGATACGGGGAGACCCAGTACTTC
j_call: TRBJ2-2; v_call: TRBV27; clone_size: -; d_call: TRBD1; cdr3_aa: CASSSQGAGDAGELFF; cdr3_nt: TGTGCCAGCAGTTCACAGGGGGCGGGGGATGCCGGGGAGCTGTTTTTT
j_call: TRBJ2-7; v_call: TRBV27; clone_size: -; d_call: TRBD2; cdr3_aa: CASTGAGANYEQYF; cdr3_nt: TGTGCCAGCACTGGAGCGGGGGCGAACTACGAGCAGTACTTC
j_call: TRBJ1-1; v_call: TRBV6-1; clone_size: -; d_call: -; cdr3_aa: CASSHNSGTEAFF; cdr3_nt: TGTGCCAGCAGTCACAATTCGGGGACTGAAGCTTTCTTT
j_call: TRBJ1-2; v_call: TRBV5-1; clone_size: few; d_call: -; cdr3_aa: CASSLVRGTEGYTF; cdr3_nt: TGCGCCAGCAGCTTGGTTAGGGGTACGGAGGGCTACACCTTC
j_call: TRBJ2-3; v_call: TRBV10-3; clone_size: -; d_call: TRBD2; cdr3_aa: CAISESVASGSTDTQYF; cdr3_nt: TGTGCCATCAGTGAGTCGGTGGCTAGCGGTTCCACAGATACGCAGTATTTT